The source of this T cell receptor (beta chain) is a study of radiotherapy plus CTLA-4 blockade in lung cancer. For the study at large: About 17% of enrolled patients responded objectively, and roughly 31% had disease control. Findings of the study overall: Clones of tumor-derived TCRs expanded in blood after radiotherapy plus ipilimumab. Early clone dynamics of blood T cells, plus interferon-beta, reportedly predicted response best.

TCRdb's table, derived via immunoSEQ multiplex PCR, lists solely in-frame clones and lacks some. The table lists approximately 82,000 clones, over 80% of them singletons. Of note for this clone: Its antigen is not known.

Lung cancer patients with chemo-refractory metastatic non-small-cell disease were given focal radiation plus CTLA-4 blockade with ipilimumab. Deletions cut 0 bases from V and 0 bases from J, with 11 bases between. Germline-derived CDR1 and CDR2 are LGHNA and YSLEER. This CDR3 contains 16 residues. The chain employs TRBV4-3 and TRBJ1-1; D ambiguous. The source was peripheral blood, collected from a patient treated with radiotherapy plus ipilimumab. The receptor's source is a human donor with non-small cell lung cancer that progressed on radiotherapy plus ipilimumab. The CDR3 spells CASSQDLRTLNTEAFF. DNA of the CDR3: TGCGCCAGCAGCCAAGATTTGAGGACCTTGAACACTGAAGCTTTCTTT.